A selection of T cell receptor beta chains follows, all from one sample in a study of T cell repertoires in cytomegalovirus infection. Each CDR3 protein is one row after TCRdb ran MiXCR on the reads. The data hold a few hundred thousand distinct CDR3 sequences, with just under 35% observed a single time. No antigen has been assigned to these receptors. Material: cultured PBMCs, obtained from culture after CMV antigen stimulation. The receptors stem from a human donor in good health (CMV status not recorded). Some clones in this sample may be carry-over from other donors' samples. Both conserved end residues are part of each CDR3. A D gene is named only where the DNA matches it firmly. Clone size is given for some rows only: seen once, a few or many times, or a class if the clone is expanded.

clone size | D gene | J gene | V gene | CDR3 protein | CDR3 DNA
NA | NA | TRBJ2-5 | TRBV7-9 | CASSSFGDVGTQYF | TGTGCCAGCAGTTCCTTCGGGGATGTCGGGACCCAGTACTTC
NA | TRBD1 | TRBJ1-2 | TRBV6-5 | CASSYAGTESNYGYTF | TGTGCCAGCAGTTACGCCGGGACAGAATCTAACTATGGCTACACCTTC
NA | NA | TRBJ2-7 | TRBV7-3 | CASSSTGTMDEQYF | TGTGCCAGCAGCTCGACCGGGACAATGGACGAGCAGTACTTC
NA | NA | TRBJ2-3 | TRBV6-5 | CASSSLGATDTQYF | TGTGCCAGCAGTTCGCTAGGGGCCACAGATACGCAGTATTTT
many | TRBD1 | TRBJ1-5 | TRBV18 | CASSGDRAEPQHF | TGTGCCAGCTCGGGAGACAGGGCAGAGCCCCAGCATTTT
NA | NA | TRBJ1-2 | TRBV20-1 | CSAATGTRGLYGYTF | TGCAGTGCTGCTACCGGGACAAGGGGCCTTTATGGCTACACCTTC
few | NA | TRBJ2-1 | TRBV12-3/TRBV12-4 | CASGMGAGQFF | TGTGCCAGTGGGATGGGGGCCGGGCAGTTCTTC
few | NA | TRBJ1-6 | TRBV7-2 | CASSLIGHGQRNSPLHF | TGTGCCAGCAGCTTAATCGGACATGGACAGAGGAATTCACCCCTCCACTTT
few | NA | TRBJ2-1 | TRBV9 | CASSPGVSFQNEQFF | TGTGCCAGCAGTCCGGGAGTCTCCTTTCAAAATGAGCAGTTCTTC
NA | NA | TRBJ1-1 | TRBV7-2 | CASSLEGGRVSEAFF | TGTGCCAGCAGCTTAGAGGGGGGGAGAGTCTCTGAAGCTTTCTTT
NA | TRBD1 | TRBJ1-2 | TRBV19 | CASSMETGRYGYTF | TGTGCCAGTAGTATGGAGACAGGGAGATATGGCTACACCTTC
NA | NA | TRBJ2-1 | TRBV20-1 | CSAPFIHEQFF | TGCAGTGCCCCCTTCATACATGAGCAGTTCTTC
NA | TRBD2 | TRBJ2-1 | TRBV29-1 | CSVGPSGSRQFF | TGCAGCGTTGGCCCTAGCGGGAGCCGGCAGTTCTTC
few | TRBD2 | TRBJ2-1 | TRBV7-2 | CASTPLRVAGSEQFF | TGTGCCAGCACCCCCCTCCGGGTAGCGGGGTCCGAGCAGTTCTTC
few | NA | TRBJ1-2 | TRBV24-1 | CATSDPGPSFGYTF | TGTGCCACCAGTGACCCCGGGCCCTCCTTCGGCTACACCTTC
NA | NA | TRBJ1-2 | TRBV29-1 | CSVDLDRTYGYTF | TGCAGCGTTGACCTGGACCGGACCTATGGCTACACCTTC
NA | NA | TRBJ1-5 | TRBV19 | CASSIGVASQPQHF | TGTGCCAGTAGTATAGGAGTGGCAAGTCAGCCCCAGCATTTT
NA | NA | TRBJ2-1 | TRBV12-3/TRBV12-4 | CASSLQGSYNEQFF | TGTGCCAGCAGTTTACAGGGTTCCTACAATGAGCAGTTCTTC
NA | NA | TRBJ2-1 | TRBV7-2 | CASSQEWNEQFF | TGTGCCAGCAGCCAAGAGTGGAATGAGCAGTTCTTC
NA | NA | TRBJ1-1 | TRBV6-1 | CASSSWTRESNTEAFF | TGTGCCAGCAGTTCCTGGACCAGGGAATCGAACACTGAAGCTTTCTTT
few | TRBD1 | TRBJ1-6 | TRBV28 | CASSFYIDRAGNSPLHF | TGTGCCAGCAGTTTTTACATCGACAGGGCGGGGAATTCACCCCTCCACTTT
many | NA | TRBJ2-1 | TRBV7-2 | CASSLARGFNNEQFF | TGTGCCAGCAGCTTAGCCAGGGGATTCAACAATGAGCAGTTCTTC
NA | NA | TRBJ2-5 | TRBV7-2 | CASSAVPGEETQYF | TGTGCCAGCAGCGCAGTCCCAGGGGAGGAGACCCAGTACTTC
NA | NA | TRBJ1-4 | TRBV19 | CASSMMGSATNEKLFF | TGTGCCAGTAGTATGATGGGCAGCGCAACTAATGAAAAACTGTTTTTT
many | NA | TRBJ2-5 | TRBV24-1 | CATSEGETQYF | TGTGCCACCAGTGAAGGGGAGACCCAGTACTTC
NA | TRBD2 | TRBJ2-5 | TRBV5-6 | CASSRTSRLGTQYF | TGTGCCAGCAGCCGGACTAGCCGCCTAGGGACCCAGTACTTC
NA | NA | TRBJ1-6 | TRBV27 | CASRSLGSGSPLHF | TGTGCCAGCAGGAGTCTGGGCTCGGGCTCACCCCTCCACTTT
NA | TRBD2 | TRBJ2-3 | TRBV7-2 | CASSFAGTSDTDTQYF | TGTGCCAGCAGCTTTGCCGGGACTAGCGACACAGATACGCAGTATTTT
NA | TRBD2 | TRBJ2-1 | TRBV7-6 | CASSFFASGDNEQFF | TGTGCCAGCAGCTTTTTCGCTAGCGGAGATAATGAGCAGTTCTTC
NA | NA | TRBJ1-1 | TRBV4-1 | CASSQARRTVSDEAFF | TGCGCCAGCAGCCAAGCGAGAAGGACCGTGAGCGATGAAGCTTTCTTT
NA | NA | TRBJ2-5 | TRBV6-5 | CASSYRGRETQYF | TGTGCCAGCAGTTATCGCGGCAGGGAGACCCAGTACTTC
NA | TRBD2 | TRBJ2-7 | TRBV28 | CASTYPQASGTYEQYF | TGTGCCAGCACCTATCCCCAGGCTAGCGGGACCTACGAGCAGTACTTC
NA | NA | TRBJ2-7 | TRBV7-2 | CASSLDGGYEQYF | TGTGCCAGCAGCTTAGATGGGGGATACGAGCAGTACTTC
many | NA | TRBJ2-3 | TRBV5-4 | CASSLDSADTQYF | TGTGCCAGCAGCCTAGACAGCGCAGATACGCAGTATTTT
few | TRBD1 | TRBJ1-6 | TRBV7-2 | CASSRGTGGTSSPLHF | TGTGCCAGCAGCAGAGGGACAGGGGGCACCAGTTCACCCCTCCACTTT
few | NA | TRBJ1-3 | TRBV4-3 | CASSQESKMGNTIYF | TGCGCCAGCAGCCAAGAGTCCAAAATGGGAAACACCATATATTTT
few | NA | TRBJ2-3 | TRBV25-1 | CASSESGRDTQYF | TGTGCCAGCAGTGAATCTGGGAGAGATACGCAGTATTTT
NA | NA | TRBJ2-1 | TRBV11-2 | CASVRGSSYNEQFF | TGTGCCAGTGTCCGCGGCAGCTCCTACAATGAGCAGTTCTTC
NA | NA | TRBJ2-5 | TRBV19 | CASNRGGGQETQYF | TGTGCCAGTAATAGAGGGGGGGGCCAAGAGACCCAGTACTTC
few | TRBD1 | TRBJ2-6 | TRBV6-5 | CASSSGQGVINVLTF | TGTGCCAGCAGTTCGGGACAGGGGGTGATCAACGTCCTGACTTTC
NA | TRBD1 | TRBJ2-3 | TRBV28 | CASSFDGQGADTQYF | TGTGCCAGCAGTTTCGATGGACAGGGGGCAGATACGCAGTATTTT
NA | TRBD2 | TRBJ2-7 | TRBV6-5 | CASSYGAGGIYEQYF | TGTGCCAGCAGTTACGGAGCGGGAGGGATCTACGAGCAGTACTTC
few | NA | TRBJ1-1 | TRBV7-3 | CASSFFGGTEAFF | TGTGCCAGCAGCTTTTTTGGGGGGACTGAAGCTTTCTTT
many | NA | TRBJ1-3 | TRBV19 | CASSQTLGYTIYF | TGTGCCAGTAGTCAGACCCTGGGGTACACCATATATTTT
NA | TRBD1 | TRBJ2-5 | TRBV20-1 | CSATTGDPRETQYF | TGCAGTGCCACGACAGGGGACCCTAGGGAGACCCAGTACTTC
few | NA | TRBJ1-4 | TRBV6-5 | CASSYSRGKNEKLFF | TGTGCCAGCAGTTACTCGAGGGGAAAGAATGAAAAACTGTTTTTT
few | TRBD1 | TRBJ1-5 | TRBV20-1 | CSAGGGLTQHF | TGCAGTGCCGGAGGGGGCTTGACCCAGCATTTT
NA | NA | TRBJ2-3 | TRBV6-4 | CASSEGPFSDTQYF | TGTGCCAGCAGTGAAGGCCCTTTTTCAGATACGCAGTATTTT
NA | NA | TRBJ2-1 | TRBV2 | CASKGGYNEQFF | TGTGCCAGCAAAGGCGGCTACAATGAGCAGTTCTTC
many | NA | TRBJ2-2 | TRBV2 | CASSERVGTGELFF | TGTGCCAGCAGTGAACGGGTGGGCACCGGGGAGCTGTTTTTT
many | NA | TRBJ1-2 | TRBV7-3 | CASSLIPSGSNGYTF | TGTGCCAGCAGCTTAATCCCCTCGGGGAGTAACGGCTACACCTTC
NA | NA | TRBJ2-1 | TRBV19 | CASSMLLSSYNEQFF | TGTGCCAGTAGTATGCTACTCAGCTCCTACAATGAGCAGTTCTTC
NA | NA | TRBJ1-2 | TRBV4-1 | CASSQDGGGYGYTF | TGCGCCAGCAGCCAAGACGGGGGCGGCTATGGCTACACCTTC
few | TRBD2 | TRBJ2-4 | TRBV7-2 | CASSLTSGSSIQYF | TGTGCCAGCAGCTTAACTAGCGGGAGTAGCATTCAGTACTTC
NA | NA | TRBJ1-3 | TRBV4-3 | CASSQDPKPTGNTIYF | TGCGCCAGCAGCCAAGATCCGAAACCGACTGGAAACACCATATATTTT
NA | NA | TRBJ1-5 | TRBV25-1 | CASSAQEQPQHF | TGTGCCAGCAGTGCCCAGGAGCAGCCCCAGCATTTT
NA | NA | TRBJ2-7 | TRBV7-8 | CASSLVHDSYEQYF | TGTGCCAGCAGCTTAGTTCACGATTCCTACGAGCAGTACTTC